A single sample is the source of the 32 T cell receptor beta chains below, sequenced in a study of cytomegalovirus exposure and HLA in healthy donors. Use of 60 Vbeta and 13 Jbeta primers characterized the PCR. TCRdb's table, derived via immunoSEQ multiplex PCR, lists solely in-frame clones and lacks some. Here the sample spans some 150,000 clones, over 65% being singletons. Source material: PBMCs. These receptors all stem from a female donor in good health and CMV-seronegative.

The chain is built from TRBV6-5 and TRBJ2-2; possible D gene TRBD2, 5 bases. Germline V lookup: CDR1 MNHEY, CDR2 SVGAGI. V was clipped by 2 bases and J by 8 bases, with 9 bases between them. CDR3 length equals 13 residues. CDR3 DNA: TGTGCCAGCAGTTACCAACTAGGAGGGGAGCTGTTTTTT. Protein: CASSYQLGGELFF.

A few counts support this clone. This chain joins TRBV7-2 and TRBJ2-2; perhaps TRBD1 as D (5 bases). CDR1 and CDR2 (germline): SGHTA, FQGNSA. V lost 11 bases and J 5 bases, leaving 18 bases between the germline ends. The CDR3 length is 14 residues. The CDR3 region has the DNA TGTGCCTCGAGGAAGGGGCCGGTAACCGGGGAGCTGTTTTTT. It codes for CASRKGPVTGELFF.

The chain employs TRBV4-3 and TRBJ1-5; D is uncertain. CDR1 and CDR2 (germline): LGHNA, YSLEER. V lost 4 bases to trimming and J lost 3 bases, with 10 bases between them. CDR3 size: 14 residues. In nucleotides, the CDR3 is TGCGCCAGCAGCCCCACTATTACCAATCAGCCCCAGCATTTT. Residues: CASSPTITNQPQHF.

The chain combines TRBV18 with TRBJ2-3; 10 bases map to TRBD1. The germline V gene encodes CDR1 KGHSH and CDR2 LQKENI. J gave up 4 bases and V 11 bases, and 9 bases lay outside the gene matches. The CDR3 has 14 residues. The CDR3 region is CAGPRDRGSDTQYF. CDR3 DNA sequence: TGTGCCGGCCCCCGGGACAGGGGATCAGATACGCAGTATTTT.

V is TRBV28 and J is TRBJ2-1; a weak D match, TRBD2 (5 bases). CDR3 size: 16 residues. V lost 7 bases, J lost 4 bases, and 20 bases lay in between. Germline V gene lookup returns CDR1 MDHEN and CDR2 SYDVKM. Written as DNA, the CDR3 is TGTGCCAGCACCCCCCCCTCCGGGAAGTCTTACAATGAGCAGTTCTTC. Translation gives CASTPPSGKSYNEQFF. The full variable domain, rest sourced from reference TRBV28 and TRBJ2-1, is DVKVTQSSRYLVKRTGEKVFLECVQDMDHENMFWYRQDPGLGLRLIYFSYDVKMKEKGDIPEGYSVSREKKERFSLILESASTNQTSMYLCASTPPSGKSYNEQFFGPGTRLTVL.

A word on this clone: An end of the junction does not agree with germline; a read error may underlie this. J is TRBJ2-5 and V is TRBV7-7; 10 nucleotides align to TRBD2. Per germline, CDR1 SSHAT and CDR2 FNYEAQ (reference sequence). The CDR3 totals 16 residues. In DNA form, the CDR3 reads TGTGCTAGCAGCGCGTCTGGGGGACTAGCGCAAGAGACCCAGTACTTC. As protein: CASSASGGLAQETQYF.

The genes are TRBV4-3 and TRBJ1-1; the D is unclear. The CDR3 is 14 residues long. Germline V lookup: CDR1 LGHNA, CDR2 YSLEER. V was pared by 0 bases and J by 5 bases, with 10 bases between. The CDR3 bases are TGCGCCAGCAGCCAAGACAGAGGCAAGACTGAAGCTTTCTTT. Its translation: CASSQDRGKTEAFF.

As DNA, the CDR3 is TGTGCCATCACCAGCGGGTCTACTAGCACAGATACGCAGTATTTT. Translated, it gives CAITSGSTSTDTQYF. The genes are TRBV10-3 and TRBJ2-3; D is perhaps TRBD2 (6 bases). There are 15 residues in the CDR3. With 7 bases removed from V and 0 bases from J, the gap between germline ends came to 14 bases. Germline CDR1 reads ENHRY; CDR2 reads SYGVKD.

The V call is TRBV12-5, the J call TRBJ2-1; TRBD2 aligns across 9 bases. V lost 6 bases and J lost 6; bases outside the gene matches: 9. This CDR3 has 15 residues. Per the germline V gene, CDR1 is LGHNT and CDR2 is FRNRAP. This chain's CDR3 is CASGRGAGGPNEQFF. The CDR3 DNA is TGTGCTAGTGGAAGGGGAGCGGGAGGCCCCAATGAGCAGTTCTTC.

This rearrangement joins TRBV19 to TRBJ1-2, with D possibly being TRBD1 (5 bases). Germline V CDR1 and CDR2: LNHDA, SQIVND (reference sequence). V was clipped by 5 bases and J by 5 bases, with 18 bases between them. CDR3 length: 15 residues. In DNA form, the CDR3 reads TGTGCCAGTAGTCAGATGTGGGGCGCGTTGTATGGCTACACCTTC. Its translation: CASSQMWGALYGYTF.

CDR3 sequence: CASFFPAGHYEQYF. CDR3 DNA: TGTGCCAGCTTTTTCCCCGCGGGGCACTACGAGCAGTACTTC. The chain carries TRBV28 and TRBJ2-7; perhaps TRBD2 as D (6 bases). The CDR3 covers 14 residues. V was trimmed by 8 bases and J by 3 bases, leaving 17 bases between them. From germline, CDR1 is MDHEN and CDR2 SYDVKM.

The chain links TRBV27 to TRBJ2-4, with a weak D call TRBD1 (6 bases). Looked up from germline, CDR1 is MNHEY and CDR2 is SMNVEV (reference sequence). The CDR3 contains 14 residues. V was cut by 6 bases and J by 4 bases, with 13 bases left in between. The DNA of the CDR3 is TGTGCCAGCAGCCCGGGACACCTAAAAAACATTCAGTACTTC. The encoded protein is CASSPGHLKNIQYF.

This chain uses TRBV6-1 with TRBJ1-2, with 10 nucleotides matching TRBD1. The CDR3 covers 14 residues. V lost 6 bases and J lost 2; bases outside the gene matches: 3. Germline V gives CDR1 MNHNS, CDR2 SASEGT. The CDR3 loop reads CASSLGQGNYGYTF. The CDR3 DNA is TGTGCCAGCAGCTTGGGACAGGGGAACTATGGCTACACCTTC.

The V and J genes are TRBV4-2 and TRBJ2-4, with D hard to call. The CDR3 spans 17 residues. Germline CDR1 is LGHNA and CDR2 is YNFKEQ. With 1 base removed from V and 0 bases from J, the gap between germline ends came to 13 bases. Here the CDR3 reads CASSQVFTSRAKNIQYF. CDR3 nucleotide sequence: TGTGCCAGCAGCCAAGTTTTCACATCCCGAGCCAAAAACATTCAGTACTTC.

The rearrangement links TRBV7-9 to TRBJ1-2, with unresolved D. Germline assignment: CDR1 SEHNR and CDR2 FQNEAQ (reference sequence). V gave up 1 base and J gave up 8 bases, with 8 bases separating them. This CDR3 is built from 12 residues. CDR3 residues: CASSLGEGGYTF. The CDR3 region has the DNA TGTGCCAGCAGCTTAGGCGAGGGCGGCTACACCTTC.

The J gene is TRBJ2-3, the V gene TRBV9, with D maybe TRBD1 (5 bases). In germline, CDR1 is SGDLS, CDR2 YYNGEE. CDR3 length: 14 amino acids. The V end lost 1 base, the J end lost 3 bases, and 9 bases lay between the germline ends. The CDR3 region is CASSVLQGTDTQYF. DNA for the CDR3: TGTGCCAGCAGCGTACTTCAGGGAACAGATACGCAGTATTTT.

The chain links TRBV6-1 to TRBJ2-1; D might be TRBD2 (5 bases). Germline values: CDR1 MNHNS, CDR2 SASEGT. The CDR3 totals 15 residues. Trimming pared 6 bases from V and 0 bases from J, leaving 12 bases between. The CDR3 DNA reads TGTGCCAGCAGATCTACTGGGAGCTCCTACAATGAGCAGTTCTTC. Encoded protein: CASRSTGSSYNEQFF.

This clone was counted once. Mismatch with germline at one junction end may stem from a read error. The chain combines TRBV4-2 with TRBJ2-6, with a tentative D call TRBD2 (6 bases). Germline lookup yields CDR1 LGHNA and CDR2 YNFKEQ. The CDR3 is made up of 19 amino acids. The CDR3 loop is CASSQSVGGWSSGANGLTF. DNA for the CDR3: TGTGCCAGCAGCCAATCCGTGGGGGGATGGAGCTCTGGGGCCAACGGCCTGACTTTC.

The chain joins TRBV5-3 to TRBJ2-7; TRBD2 agrees at 11 bases. TRBV5-3 is recorded as an ORF, its role being uncertain. This CDR3 contains 17 residues. The J segment lost 1 base and the V segment lost 0 bases, leaving 6 bases of the junction unmatched. CDR3 protein: CARSLVPRLAGSYEQYF. CDR3 bases: TGTGCCAGAAGCTTGGTCCCCCGACTAGCGGGATCCTACGAGCAGTACTTC.

The V and J genes are TRBV30 and TRBJ1-4, with 7 bases that match TRBD1. Looked up from germline, CDR1 is GTSNPN and CDR2 is SVGIG (reference sequence). The V and J ends lost 7 bases and 7 bases, in that order; junction bases with no gene match: 9. The length of the CDR3 is 13 residues. CDR3 sequence (DNA): TGTGCCTTAGACAGGGCTAGGGGTGAAAAACTGTTTTTT. This gives the protein CALDRARGEKLFF. The full variable domain, rest sourced from reference TRBV30 and TRBJ1-4, is SQTIHQWPATLVQPVGSPLSLECTVEGTSNPNLYWYRQAAGRGLQLLFYSVGIGQISSEVPQNLSASRPQDRQFILSSKKLLLSDSGFYLCALDRARGEKLFFGSGTQLSVL.

This clone appeared a single time. The rearrangement uses TRBV6-5 and TRBJ2-1; D may be TRBD2 (6 bases). CDR1 and CDR2 (germline): MNHEY, SVGAGI. The ends were cut back, 6 bases at V and 7 bases at J, with 19 bases in the middle. CDR3 length: 15 residues. CDR3 DNA: TGTGCCAGCAGCCCCGGTTGGGGAGGCTCTAATGAGCAGTTCTTC. This encodes CASSPGWGGSNEQFF.

The chain carries TRBV6-1 and TRBJ2-7; TRBD1 aligns across 8 bases. The length of the CDR3 is 14 residues. CDR1 and CDR2 from the germline V gene are MNHNS and SASEGT. J lost 2 bases, V lost 11 bases, and 11 bases had no gene match. The CDR3 DNA follows: TGTGCCGCTAGAACCGGGACAGGTACCTACGAGCAGTACTTC. Amino acid sequence: CAARTGTGTYEQYF.

The rearrangement links TRBV15 to TRBJ1-5, with D unresolved. The germline CDR1 and CDR2 sequences are LNHNV and YYDKDF (reference sequence). The CDR3 has 15 amino acids. Trimming took 0 bases from V and 4 from J, leaving 10 bases between them. The CDR3, as DNA: TGTGCCACCAGCAGAGAACAGATTCTTAATCAGCCCCAGCATTTT. Its protein product is CATSREQILNQPQHF.

The J gene is TRBJ2-1, the V gene TRBV7-2; 7 bases are a match to TRBD2. This CDR3 contains 14 residues. Germline trimming cut 7 bases from V and 4 bases from J; bases unmatched to any gene: 7. Germline assignment: CDR1 SGHTA and CDR2 FQGNSA. In nucleotides, the CDR3 is TGTGCCAGCACTCGGGACTATTTTTACAATGAGCAGTTCTTC. Its translation: CASTRDYFYNEQFF.

V usage is TRBV5-1 and J usage is TRBJ1-1; 7 positions match TRBD1. V lost 2 bases to trimming and J lost 5 bases; unmatched junction nucleotides: 6. The CDR3 totals 14 residues. Per germline, CDR1 SGHRS and CDR2 YFSETQ. CDR3 nucleotide sequence: TGCGCCAGCAGCTTATACAGGGGAGGAACTGAAGCTTTCTTT. Its protein is CASSLYRGGTEAFF.

In DNA form, the CDR3 reads TGTGCCAGCAAAACAGGGGGGGTGGGCACCGGGGAGCTGTTTTTT. This translates into CASKTGGVGTGELFF. The chain uses TRBV6-5 and TRBJ2-2; weak D call: TRBD1 (8 bases). V lost 7 bases, J lost 4 bases, and 16 bases lay in between. Germline V CDR1 and CDR2: MNHEY, SVGAGI. This CDR3 contains 15 residues.

This clone showed up just once. This chain joins TRBV9 and TRBJ2-3, with TRBD1 matching 7 bases. Trimming removed 0 bases from V and 2 bases from J; junction bases left unmatched: 3. Germline V gives CDR1 SGDLS, CDR2 YYNGEE. The CDR3 has 15 amino acids. The CDR3 spells CASSVGGGHTDTQYF. As DNA, the CDR3 is TGTGCCAGCAGCGTAGGAGGGGGCCACACAGATACGCAGTATTTT.

As for this clone: Compared with germline, one end of the junction differs, possibly owing to a read error. This chain joins TRBV28 and TRBJ2-1; D is possibly TRBD1 (6 bases). Germline values: CDR1 MDHEN, CDR2 SYDVKM. The CDR3 is made up of 12 amino acids. The CDR3 DNA reads TGTGCCAGCAGTTTATGGGTCAGGGACAAAATCTTC. Translated, it gives CASSLWVRDKIF.

This clone occurred once. The rearrangement links TRBV7-8 to TRBJ2-5; a possible D gene is TRBD2 (6 bases). This CDR3 region has 16 residues. V lost 0 bases and J lost 5, with 16 bases in between. Looked up from germline, CDR1 is SGHVS and CDR2 is FQNEAQ. CDR3 loop: CASSLAPRDLGETQYF. In DNA, the CDR3 is TGTGCCAGCAGCTTAGCGCCCCGGGACTTGGGGGAGACCCAGTACTTC.

The chain employs TRBV7-2 and TRBJ1-4, with 7 bases fitting TRBD1. The CDR3 is 16 amino acids. Germline loops: CDR1 SGHTA, CDR2 FQGNSA. With 6 bases clipped from V and 3 bases from J, the junction kept 10 bases outside the gene matches. The CDR3 protein is CASRSTGAVSNEKLFF. The CDR3 region has the DNA TGTGCCAGCAGGTCTACAGGGGCGGTATCTAATGAAAAACTGTTTTTT.

Note on this clone: One junction end disagrees with the germline gene, perhaps due to a read error. The chain uses TRBV5-8 and TRBJ2-6; TRBD2 aligns across 7 bases. The CDR3 runs to 16 residues. The germline gives CDR1 SGHTS, CDR2 YDEGEE. The chain's CDR3 is CASSPSLGGWANGLTF. CDR3 nucleotide sequence: TGTGCCAGCAGCCCGTCCCTGGGAGGGTGGGCCAACGGCCTGACTTTC. The whole variable domain, filled in from reference TRBV5-8 and TRBJ2-6, reads EAGVTQSPTHLIKTRGQQATLRCSPISGHTSVYWYQQALGLGLQFLLWYDEGEERNRGNFPPRFSGRQFPNYSSELNVNALELEDSALYLCASSPSLGGWANGLTFGAGSRLTVL.

This clone was seen a few times. V and J are TRBV28 and TRBJ1-1; D possibly corresponds to TRBD1 (6 bases). CDR1 and CDR2 from the germline V gene are MDHEN and SYDVKM. There are 15 residues in the CDR3. V gave up 4 bases and J gave up 3 bases, with 15 bases separating them. Here the CDR3 reads CASSSQGHFHTEAFF. The CDR3 DNA reads as TGTGCCAGCAGTTCCCAGGGACATTTCCACACTGAAGCTTTCTTT.